These T cell receptor beta chains were read from a single sample in a study of blood T cells in healthy people across ages. Using its own MiXCR run on the 5' RACE reads, TCRdb lists one record per CDR3 protein. There are 1.5 million to 2 million distinct CDR3 sequences in the sample; around half occur only once, and 2.1% lies in the top ten. The sequenced material came from blood. All receptors come from a woman in her forties in good health. Each CDR3 is given with its conserved first and last residue. A D gene is named only where the DNA matches it firmly. Rows may omit the clone size; those that give it use once, few, many or a size class.

V: TRBV5-1
size: .
D: TRBD1
J: TRBJ1-1
CDR3: CASRPTGVVGTEAFF
DNA: TGCGCCAGCAGGCCTACAGGGGTTGTGGGGACTGAAGCTTTCTTT

V: TRBV6-2/TRBV6-3
size: .
D: TRBD1
J: TRBJ2-1
CDR3: CASSYSETGFWDEQFF
DNA: TGTGCCAGCAGTTACTCGGAGACAGGGTTTTGGGATGAGCAGTTCTTC

V: TRBV19
size: .
D: .
J: TRBJ2-1
CDR3: CASRLLGDNEQFF
DNA: TGTGCCAGTAGGCTACTAGGGGACAATGAGCAGTTCTTC

V: TRBV28
size: .
D: .
J: TRBJ2-7
CDR3: CASTLKVDYNIGYEQYF
DNA: TGTGCCAGCACCCTCAAGGTGGACTACAACATCGGCTACGAGCAGTACTTC

V: TRBV6-6
size: few
D: TRBD1
J: TRBJ2-5
CDR3: CASSYLGTGTETQYF
DNA: TGTGCCAGCAGTTATCTCGGGACAGGGACAGAGACCCAGTACTTC

V: TRBV6-1
size: .
D: TRBD1
J: TRBJ2-7
CDR3: CASRNFPTGTGGLEQYF
DNA: TGTGCCAGCAGAAACTTTCCCACCGGGACAGGGGGCTTGGAGCAGTACTTC

V: TRBV7-6
size: .
D: TRBD1
J: TRBJ2-7
CDR3: CASSLGQGQGAHEQYF
DNA: TGTGCCAGCAGCTTAGGGCAGGGACAGGGGGCCCACGAGCAGTACTTC

V: TRBV13
size: .
D: TRBD1
J: TRBJ2-6
CDR3: CASSSRTGMGANVLTF
DNA: TGTGCCAGCAGCTCAAGGACAGGAATGGGGGCCAACGTCCTGACTTTC

V: TRBV2
size: once
D: .
J: TRBJ2-1
CDR3: CASTDRTFSYDEQFF
DNA: TGTGCCAGCACAGATAGGACATTCTCCTACGATGAGCAGTTCTTC

V: TRBV28
size: once
D: .
J: TRBJ2-7
CDR3: CASSFLLHEQYF
DNA: TGTGCCAGCAGTTTTCTCCTCCACGAGCAGTACTTC

V: TRBV2
size: many
D: .
J: TRBJ2-5
CDR3: CASNPKGGQETQYF
DNA: TGTGCCAGCAACCCTAAGGGGGGACAAGAGACCCAGTACTTC

V: TRBV28
size: .
D: .
J: TRBJ2-7
CDR3: CASRPGGQIFSYEQYF
DNA: TGTGCCAGCCGCCCTGGGGGGCAAATCTTCTCCTACGAGCAGTACTTC

V: TRBV4-2
size: .
D: TRBD1
J: TRBJ1-5
CDR3: CASSQSQGNQPQHF
DNA: TGTGCCAGCAGCCAATCACAGGGGAATCAGCCCCAGCATTTT

V: TRBV6-5
size: .
D: .
J: TRBJ1-1
CDR3: CASRKGRLNTEAFF
DNA: TGTGCCAGCAGAAAGGGACGGTTGAACACTGAGGCTTTCTTT

V: TRBV7-8
size: few
D: .
J: TRBJ2-6
CDR3: CAGRDSNSGANVLTF
DNA: TGTGCCGGTCGGGATTCCAACTCTGGGGCCAACGTCCTGACTTTC

V: TRBV20-1
size: .
D: .
J: TRBJ1-5
CDR3: CSARGDLNQPQHF
DNA: TGCAGTGCTAGGGGGGACCTTAATCAGCCCCAGCATTTT